Listed below are T cell receptor beta chains from one sample, sequenced in a study of T cell responses to AZD1222 COVID-19 vaccine. TCRdb keeps only in-frame clones here, not all; method: immunoSEQ multiplex PCR. The sample consists of fewer than 150,000 clones, 85% to 95% of them appearing once. Here the sequenced sample was peripheral blood, taken on day 0 of AZD1222 vaccination. The source is an adult in good health. Both conserved end residues are part of each CDR3. D genes are given only for firm matches. Size is stated for part of the rows, as once, few or many counts, or as a class when the clone is expanded.

clone size | J gene | V gene | D gene | CDR3 DNA | CDR3 protein
NA | TRBJ1-1 | TRBV27 | NA | TGTGCCAGCAGTGTGGGGGGGGGCTGGACTGAAGCTTTCTTT | CASSVGGGWTEAFF
NA | TRBJ1-4 | TRBV4-2 | NA | TGTGCCAGCAGCCAAGATACGGGGTTCGGGGAAAAACTGTTTTTT | CASSQDTGFGEKLFF
NA | TRBJ1-2 | TRBV5-5 | TRBD1 | TGTGCCAGTTTACCTACCGGGACAGCTAACTATGGCTACACCTTC | CASLPTGTANYGYTF
NA | TRBJ2-7 | TRBV10-3 | NA | TGTGCCATCAGTGCCCCCGGGGGCAACTACGAGCAGTACTTC | CAISAPGGNYEQYF
NA | TRBJ2-7 | TRBV6-5 | NA | TGTGCCAGCAGTTACGAGGCTCCAACCCTCACCTACGAGCAGTACTTC | CASSYEAPTLTYEQYF
NA | TRBJ2-3 | TRBV29-1 | NA | TGCAGCGTTGTCCTGACAAGAACTAGCACAGATACGCAGTATTTT | CSVVLTRTSTDTQYF
NA | TRBJ1-1 | TRBV7-9 | NA | TGTGCCAGCGACAGGACTGGACTAACTGAAGCTTTCTTT | CASDRTGLTEAFF
NA | TRBJ2-5 | TRBV5-4 | TRBD2 | TGTGCCAGCAGCCCCAGGACTAGCGGGGACCAAGAGACCCAGTACTTC | CASSPRTSGDQETQYF
NA | TRBJ1-5 | TRBV27 | NA | TGTGCCAGCAGTTTCGGGGGCGGTGATCAGCCCCAGCATTTT | CASSFGGGDQPQHF
once | TRBJ2-3 | TRBV28 | TRBD2 | TGTGCCAGCAGTTTCAGACTAGCGGGGTATCTGAATACGCAGTATTTT | CASSFRLAGYLNTQYF
NA | TRBJ1-4 | TRBV30 | NA | TGTGCCTGGAGTGCCGTAATAAGGAATGAAAAACTGTTTTTT | CAWSAVIRNEKLFF
NA | TRBJ1-6 | TRBV6-1 | NA | TGTGCCAGCAGTGAATCGGACAGCCTCTCCTATAATTCACCCCTCCACTTT | CASSESDSLSYNSPLHF
NA | TRBJ1-6 | TRBV4-1 | NA | TGCGCCAGCAGCCAAGCGCACAGTGGAAATTCACCCCTCCACTTT | CASSQAHSGNSPLHF
once | TRBJ2-1 | TRBV6-5 | NA | TGTGCCAGCAGTTCACCCGGGCAGGGCTACAATGAGCAGTTCTTC | CASSSPGQGYNEQFF
NA | TRBJ1-5 | TRBV19 | NA | TGTGCCAGTAGTCCGCTCGGGACCGCGCTGGGTCAGCCCCAGCATTTT | CASSPLGTALGQPQHF
NA | TRBJ2-1 | TRBV3-1/TRBV3-2 | NA | TGTGCCAGCAGCAGCCTGGAGTCCTACAATGAGCAGTTCTTC | CASSSLESYNEQFF
NA | TRBJ1-5 | TRBV15 | TRBD1 | TGTGCCACCAGCAGAACTACAGGGGGCAGGCAGCCCCAGCATTTT | CATSRTTGGRQPQHF
NA | TRBJ2-7 | TRBV7-2 | NA | TGTGCCAGCAGCCTACTCATTCTCTCCTACGAGCAGTACTTC | CASSLLILSYEQYF
NA | TRBJ2-2 | TRBV3-1/TRBV3-2 | NA | TGTGCCAGCAGGTTACAGGGTTCCGGGGAGCTGTTTTTT | CASRLQGSGELFF
NA | TRBJ1-4 | TRBV10-1 | NA | TGCGCCAGCAGTCCAGGGGTCCAAGAAAAACTGTTTTTT | CASSPGVQEKLFF
NA | TRBJ1-2 | TRBV27 | NA | TGTGCCAGCAGTTTATCGGGGGAAAATGGCTACACCTTC | CASSLSGENGYTF
NA | TRBJ1-2 | TRBV6-5 | NA | TGTGCCAGCAGTTACTCCCCGGCAGCTAACTATGGCTACACCTTC | CASSYSPAANYGYTF
NA | TRBJ2-6 | TRBV6-5 | NA | TGTGCCAGCAGTTACTTTGGTCGGGGGGCCAACGTCCTGACTTTC | CASSYFGRGANVLTF
once | TRBJ1-2 | TRBV6-5 | TRBD1 | TGTGCCAGCAGCCGGGACAGCTCTAACTATGGCTACACCTTC | CASSRDSSNYGYTF
NA | TRBJ1-2 | TRBV19 | TRBD1 | TGTGCCAGTAGTCCCGACAGGGGGCGCGGAGGCTACACCTTC | CASSPDRGRGGYTF
NA | TRBJ1-5 | TRBV12-3/TRBV12-4 | NA | TGTGCCAGCAGTTCCGATCAGCCCCAGCATTTT | CASSSDQPQHF
NA | TRBJ1-6 | TRBV30 | NA | TGTGCCTGGAGACCGGAGAGAACGACACCCCTCCACTTT | CAWRPERTTPLHF
NA | TRBJ2-7 | TRBV3-1/TRBV3-2 | NA | TGTGCCAGCAGCCAAGGGGAGGAACTAAGCCCCTACGAGCAGTACTTC | CASSQGEELSPYEQYF
NA | TRBJ1-4 | TRBV6-5 | TRBD1 | TGTGCCAGCAGTTACCGCAGGGGGCCGACTAATGAAAAACTGTTTTTT | CASSYRRGPTNEKLFF
NA | TRBJ2-2 | TRBV10-1 | TRBD1 | TGCGCCAGCAGTGTCTCGGGACAGGGAGGGAACACCGGGGAGCTGTTTTTT | CASSVSGQGGNTGELFF
NA | TRBJ1-1 | TRBV7-6 | NA | TGTGCCAGCAGCCTCCGGGAAGCCAGGGCGGTTTTCACTGAAGCTTTCTTT | CASSLREARAVFTEAFF
NA | TRBJ2-2 | TRBV6-5 | NA | TGTGCCAGCAGTTCAAGGCGCACCGGGGAGCTGTTTTTT | CASSSRRTGELFF
NA | TRBJ1-1 | TRBV19 | NA | TGTGCCAGTAGTATAGCAGGAGACACGCAAGCTTTCTTT | CASSIAGDTQAFF
NA | TRBJ2-3 | TRBV9 | TRBD1 | TGTGCCAGCAGCTCCCGGGGGACAGGGGGCACAGATACGCAGTATTTT | CASSSRGTGGTDTQYF
NA | TRBJ1-2 | TRBV20-1 | TRBD1 | TGCAGTGGACAGGGGAATGGCTACACCTTC | CSGQGNGYTF
NA | TRBJ1-6 | TRBV18 | TRBD1 | TGTGCCAGCTCACCACCGGACAGGGGGATTTCACCCCTCCACTTT | CASSPPDRGISPLHF
NA | TRBJ2-3 | TRBV3-1/TRBV3-2 | TRBD2 | TGTGCCAGCAGCCTCCTGACTAGCGATGATACGCAGTATTTT | CASSLLTSDDTQYF
NA | TRBJ1-1 | TRBV2 | NA | TGTGCCAGCAGTTCCTTTCTCGACAGACTGAACACTGAAGCTTTCTTT | CASSSFLDRLNTEAFF
NA | TRBJ2-3 | TRBV7-9 | NA | TGTGCCAGCAGCTTAGGAGGGGGCGGGGGAGCAGATACGCAGTATTTT | CASSLGGGGGADTQYF
NA | TRBJ2-5 | TRBV27 | NA | TGTGCCAGCAGTTTTGTTGGGGGGGCCGTGGAGACCCAGTACTTC | CASSFVGGAVETQYF
once | TRBJ1-5 | TRBV2 | NA | TGTGCCAGCAGTGAGAGCAGGGGTGGCAATCAGCCCCAGCATTTT | CASSESRGGNQPQHF
NA | TRBJ1-3 | TRBV4-1 | NA | TGCGCCAGCAGCCAAGATCAGGGCGTCGGCACCATATATTTT | CASSQDQGVGTIYF
NA | TRBJ1-1 | TRBV12-3/TRBV12-4 | NA | TGTGCCAGCAGTCCACAGGGGAACACTGAAGCTTTCTTT | CASSPQGNTEAFF
NA | TRBJ1-2 | TRBV7-9 | NA | TGTGCCAGCAGCTTAGCCCAGGGCATAGGCTATGGCTACACCTTC | CASSLAQGIGYGYTF
NA | TRBJ1-1 | TRBV19 | TRBD1 | TGTGCCAGTAGCGACAGGGTCGGACGAGACACTGAAGCTTTCTTT | CASSDRVGRDTEAFF